The present TCR beta chain was sequenced within a study of CD8+CD57+ T cells in acquired aplastic anemia. Notes on this clonotype: Its cognate antigen is unknown.

Trimming took off 3 bases at V and 0 bases at J, with 11 bases between the two ends. CDR1 and CDR2 from the germline V gene are SGHDN and FVKESK. The CDR3 has 16 residues. Study observations and caveats: Over 25 shared CD8+ CDR3s appeared highly expressed within patients' immunodominant clones.

Genomic DNA served as template for TCR beta VDJ and CDR3 profiling. In TCRdb, the reads were re-called with MiXCR into one record per CDR3 protein. Of around 230,000 distinct CDR3 sequences in the sample, roughly 57% were seen once. Sequencing was performed on sorted CD4+, CD8+, or CD8+CD57+ T cells (not recorded which) from PBMCs. The receptor's source is a human donor in good health. The chain joins TRBV14 to TRBJ2-2, with D perhaps matching TRBD1 (6 bases). CDR3 DNA: TGTGCCAGCAGCCACGTAAACAGGGCGAACACCGGGGAGCTGTTTTTT. This sequence encodes CASSHVNRANTGELFF.